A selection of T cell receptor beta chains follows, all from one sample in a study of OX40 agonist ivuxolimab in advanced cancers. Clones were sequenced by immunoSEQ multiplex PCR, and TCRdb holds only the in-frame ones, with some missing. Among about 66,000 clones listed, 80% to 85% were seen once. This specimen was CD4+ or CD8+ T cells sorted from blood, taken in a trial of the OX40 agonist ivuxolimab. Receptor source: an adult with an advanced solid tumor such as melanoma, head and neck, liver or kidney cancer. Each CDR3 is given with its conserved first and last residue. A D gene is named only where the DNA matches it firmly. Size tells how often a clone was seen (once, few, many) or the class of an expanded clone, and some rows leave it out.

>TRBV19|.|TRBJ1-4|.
TGTGCCAGTAGTATAAGCGCCGACAGGCTAAAACTGTTTTTT
CASSISADRLKLFF
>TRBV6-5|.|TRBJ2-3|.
TGTGCCAGCAGTTACGGTTCAGGCACAGATACGCAGTATTTT
CASSYGSGTDTQYF
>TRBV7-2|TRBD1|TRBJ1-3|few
TGTGCCAGCAGCCGACAGGGGGCGTCGGGAAACACCATATATTTT
CASSRQGASGNTIYF
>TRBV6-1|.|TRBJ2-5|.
TGTGCCGGAACCAGGGACCCGGTAGGATCAGAGACCCAGTACTTC
CAGTRDPVGSETQYF
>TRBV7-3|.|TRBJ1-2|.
TGTGCCAGCAGCCACCCTAGGGCATTTGGCTACACCTTC
CASSHPRAFGYTF
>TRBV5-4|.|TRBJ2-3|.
TGTGCCAGCAGCTTGAGGACGGGGGCCACAGATACGCAGTATTTT
CASSLRTGATDTQYF
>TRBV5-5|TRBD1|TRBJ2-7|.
TGTGCCAGCAGCGCGACAGGGGGGACCTACGAGCAGTACTTC
CASSATGGTYEQYF
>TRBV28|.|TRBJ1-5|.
TGTGCCACCTTCCGGGGGGCGAGCAATCAGCCCCAGCATTTT
CATFRGASNQPQHF
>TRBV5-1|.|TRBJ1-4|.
TGCGCCAGCAGCAGGGCTGGGGCAACTAATGAAAAACTGTTTTTT
CASSRAGATNEKLFF
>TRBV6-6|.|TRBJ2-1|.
TGTGCCAGCAGTTACTCGGATGAGGTGAACAATGAGCAGTTCTTC
CASSYSDEVNNEQFF
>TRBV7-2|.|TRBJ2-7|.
TGTGCCAGCAGGGCTCGGGACGGCAACTACGAGCAGTACTTC
CASRARDGNYEQYF
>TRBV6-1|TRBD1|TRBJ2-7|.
TGTGCCAGCACCTCAGCGGGGACAGGGGGTTTAGAGCAGTACTTC
CASTSAGTGGLEQYF
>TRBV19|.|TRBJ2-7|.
TGTGCCAGTAGAGAAAGACGGACATCTTACGAGCAGTACTTC
CASRERRTSYEQYF
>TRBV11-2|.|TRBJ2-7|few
TGTGCCAGCAGCTTAGCTGGCCTTACCTACGAGCAGTACTTC
CASSLAGLTYEQYF
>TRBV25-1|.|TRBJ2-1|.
TGTGCCAGCAGCACCATTAACCGTTGGGAGCAGTTCTTC
CASSTINRWEQFF
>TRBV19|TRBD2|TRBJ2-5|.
TGTGCCAGTAGACTAGCGGGAGGGGTAGAGACCCAGTACTTC
CASRLAGGVETQYF
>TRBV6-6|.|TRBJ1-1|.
TGTGCCAGCAGGACCCTCGGCCATACGGCTGAAGCTTTCTTT
CASRTLGHTAEAFF
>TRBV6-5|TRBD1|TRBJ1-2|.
TGTGCCAGCAGTTACTACTCAGGGGGCAGTGGCTACACCTTC
CASSYYSGGSGYTF